This T cell receptor (beta chain) was sequenced for a study of T cell changes during pregnancy in multiple sclerosis. Using immunoSEQ multiplex PCR, the repertoire was profiled, and TCRdb retains in-frame clones only, with some absent. The sample yields approximately 96,000 clones, roughly 94% seen once. CDR1 is PRHDT and CDR2 is FYEKMQ in the germline V gene (reference sequence). Unmatched junction bases numbered 4, after V lost 3 bases and J lost 2 bases. CDR3 size: 16 residues. The chain is built from TRBV13 and TRBJ2-5; 12 bases line up with TRBD2. This clonotype was obtained from a female donor in good health, enrolled as a control in a pregnancy study. Sequenced material: peripheral blood, taken after pregnancy. The DNA for the CDR3 is TGTGCCAGCAGCTTTAGACTAGCGGGAGTACAAGAGACCCAGTACTTC. Protein sequence: CASSFRLAGVQETQYF. Filled out from reference TRBV13 and TRBJ2-5, the complete variable domain reads AAGVIQSPRHLIKEKRETATLKCYPIPRHDTVYWYQQGPGQDPQFLISFYEKMQSDKGSIPDRFSAQQFSDYHSELNMSSLELGDSALYFCASSFRLAGVQETQYFGPGTRLLVL.